The rows below give T cell receptor beta chains drawn from one sample of a study of blood T cell repertoires in COVID-19. Clones were read by immunoSEQ multiplex PCR, and TCRdb kept only the in-frame ones, dropping some. This sample yields 650,000 to 800,000 clones, of which around 90% are seen a single time; approximately 0.3% belongs to the top ten. Sequencing was done on a sample of peripheral blood. The receptors derive from a woman aged 18-35 years with acute or convalescent COVID-19. Each CDR3 is given with its conserved first and last residue. The order of the fields is clone size, J gene, D gene, V gene, CDR3 DNA, CDR3 protein. D genes are given only for firm matches. Expanded clones get a size class; other rows say once, few or many, or leave the size out.

-	TRBJ2-1	-	TRBV3-1/TRBV3-2	TGTGCCAGCAGCCTAAGGGGCGCACCTAACAATGAGCAGTTCTTC	CASSLRGAPNNEQFF
-	TRBJ1-3	TRBD1	TRBV5-8	TGTGCCAGCAGCTTGGTCCGGACAGGGGGAGGAAACACCATATATTTT	CASSLVRTGGGNTIYF
once	TRBJ1-1	-	TRBV11-2	TGTGCCAGCAGCTTTTCAAACACTGAAGCTTTCTTT	CASSFSNTEAFF
-	TRBJ2-3	-	TRBV4-3	TGCGCCAGCAGTCAAGAGCGAAGCACAGATACGCAGTATTTT	CASSQERSTDTQYF
-	TRBJ2-7	TRBD1	TRBV29-1	TGCAGCGTTGAAGGCAGGGGGCAGAGTGGCGAGCAGTACTTC	CSVEGRGQSGEQYF
-	TRBJ1-1	TRBD1	TRBV18	TGTGCCAGCTCACCGGGGACAGGGCCTGAAGCTTTCTTT	CASSPGTGPEAFF
-	TRBJ1-4	-	TRBV6-5	TGTGCCAGCAGTAAACAGGTCCTGGATGAAAAACTGTTTTTT	CASSKQVLDEKLFF
-	TRBJ1-1	-	TRBV5-5	TGTGCCAGCAGCTTGGGCTGGAGCACTGAAGCTTTCTTT	CASSLGWSTEAFF
-	TRBJ1-5	-	TRBV12-5	TGTGCTAGTGGTTTGGTCGTACAGGGCTGGGTTCTCAATCAGCCCCAGCATTTT	CASGLVVQGWVLNQPQHF
-	TRBJ1-5	TRBD1	TRBV6-2/TRBV6-3	TGTGCCAGCAGTTACCTGACAGGGGCATTAAACCAGCCCCAGCATTTT	CASSYLTGALNQPQHF
-	TRBJ1-1	-	TRBV28	TGTGCCAGCAGTTCGGGGTTGGGCACTGAAGCTTTCTTT	CASSSGLGTEAFF
-	TRBJ1-2	-	TRBV27	TGTGCCAGCAGGGGTCAATCGGGCTATGGCTACACCTTC	CASRGQSGYGYTF
-	TRBJ2-6	TRBD1	TRBV2	TGTGCCAGCATACCCTACAGGGGGCGGTCCTCCGGGGCCAACGTCCTGACTTTC	CASIPYRGRSSGANVLTF
-	TRBJ2-3	-	TRBV6-4	TGTGCCAGCAGATCGATTTTGAGCTCCACAGATACGCAGTATTTT	CASRSILSSTDTQYF
-	TRBJ1-5	TRBD1	TRBV4-3	TGCGCCAGCAGCCAAGGAAGGGACAGGGGGCGAAATCAGCCCCAGCATTTT	CASSQGRDRGRNQPQHF
-	TRBJ1-2	TRBD1	TRBV7-9	TGTGCCAGCAGCCATGGGACAGCCTATGGCTACACCTTC	CASSHGTAYGYTF
-	TRBJ2-7	TRBD2	TRBV5-5	TGTGCCAGCAGCATTGGGCATACAAGACTAGCGGGGCGCTCCTACGAGCAGTACTTC	CASSIGHTRLAGRSYEQYF
-	TRBJ2-2	-	TRBV11-2	TGTGCCAGCAGGAAGACCGTGGCAGATCAGCGCTCGGCCGGGGAGCTGTTTTTT	CASRKTVADQRSAGELFF
many	TRBJ1-5	-	TRBV28	TGTGCCAGCATGGCGGGGAATCAGCCCCAGCATTTT	CASMAGNQPQHF
-	TRBJ1-1	-	TRBV18	TGTGCCAGCTCACCGAGGGAATTGGTTCCCATGAACACTGAAGCTTTCTTT	CASSPRELVPMNTEAFF
once	TRBJ2-1	-	TRBV5-1	TGCGCCAGCAGCGCTAGCCACGGGACACCTGGCCGTAGCCCCTACAATGAGCAGTTCTTC	CASSASHGTPGRSPYNEQFF
-	TRBJ2-2	-	TRBV6-5	TGTGCCAGCAGATATGTTACAGGCTACACCGGGGAGCTGTTTTTT	CASRYVTGYTGELFF
-	TRBJ1-2	TRBD1	TRBV3-1/TRBV3-2	TGTGCCAGCAGCCACAGGGGGAATGGCTACACCTTC	CASSHRGNGYTF
-	TRBJ2-7	TRBD1	TRBV7-8	TGTGCCAGCAGAGACACAGGGGACTACGAGCAGTACTTC	CASRDTGDYEQYF
-	TRBJ1-2	-	TRBV12-5	TGTGCTAGTGGTTTGGACAGCTATGGCTACACCTTC	CASGLDSYGYTF
few	TRBJ1-4	TRBD1	TRBV7-2	TGTGCCAGCAGCTTAGCTTCTGACAGGGGAAGGCAAAAACTGTTTTTT	CASSLASDRGRQKLFF
-	TRBJ1-2	TRBD1	TRBV2	TGTGCCAGCAGTGAGGGGGCAGGAGGACAGGGGGCAAAGGACTATGGCTACACCTTC	CASSEGAGGQGAKDYGYTF
-	TRBJ2-7	-	TRBV3-1/TRBV3-2	TGTGCCAGCAGCCAAGGAGCCAGGGGGGCTGGAGAGCAGTACTTC	CASSQGARGAGEQYF
-	TRBJ2-1	-	TRBV12-3/TRBV12-4	TGTGCCAGCAGCCTTAACAATGAGCAGTTCTTC	CASSLNNEQFF
once	TRBJ2-7	-	TRBV12-5	TGTGCTAGTGGTTTGGTAAGGGGTTCAACCTACGAGCAGTACTTC	CASGLVRGSTYEQYF
-	TRBJ1-2	TRBD1	TRBV5-1	TGCGCCAGCAGCCCAGCTCAGTTGACAGGGGTCACCTTC	CASSPAQLTGVTF
few	TRBJ2-7	-	TRBV18	TGTGCCAGCTCGCCGACAGTGAGCTCCTACGAGCAGTACTTC	CASSPTVSSYEQYF
-	TRBJ1-4	TRBD1	TRBV25-1	TGTGCCAGCAGCGGGACAGGGGCCCCTAATGAAAAACTGTTTTTT	CASSGTGAPNEKLFF
-	TRBJ1-1	TRBD1	TRBV6-5	TGTGCCAGCAGCATCGGGACAGGGACGAACACTGAAGCTTTCTTT	CASSIGTGTNTEAFF
-	TRBJ1-1	-	TRBV3-1/TRBV3-2	TGTGCCAGCAGCCACCCCGGACACCTGGCCACTGAAGCTTTCTTT	CASSHPGHLATEAFF
few	TRBJ1-4	-	TRBV15	TGTGCCACCAGCAGAGTTCCCGAGAGGAATGAAAAACTGTTTTTT	CATSRVPERNEKLFF